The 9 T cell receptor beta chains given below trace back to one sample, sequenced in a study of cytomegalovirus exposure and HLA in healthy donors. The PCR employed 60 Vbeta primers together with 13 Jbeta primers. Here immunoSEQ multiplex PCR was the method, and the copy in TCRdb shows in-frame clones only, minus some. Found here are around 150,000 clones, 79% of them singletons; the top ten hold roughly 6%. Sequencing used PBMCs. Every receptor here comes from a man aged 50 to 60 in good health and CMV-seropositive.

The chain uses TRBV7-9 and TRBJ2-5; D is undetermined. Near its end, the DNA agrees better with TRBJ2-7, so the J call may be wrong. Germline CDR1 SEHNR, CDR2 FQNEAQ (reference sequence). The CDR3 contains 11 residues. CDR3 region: CASSLWGEQYF. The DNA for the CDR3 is TGTGCCAGCAGCTTATGGGGCGAGCAGTACTTC.

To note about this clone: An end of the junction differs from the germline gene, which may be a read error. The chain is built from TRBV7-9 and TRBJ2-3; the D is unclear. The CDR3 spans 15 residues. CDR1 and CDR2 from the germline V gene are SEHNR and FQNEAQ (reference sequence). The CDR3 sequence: CSSSLAVSSTDTQYF. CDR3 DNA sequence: TGTTCCAGCAGCTTAGCTGTGTCTAGCACAGATACGCAGTATTTT. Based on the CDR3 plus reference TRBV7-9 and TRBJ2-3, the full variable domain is DTGVSQNPRHKITKRGQNVTFRCDPISEHNRLYWYRQTLGQGPEFLTYFQNEAQLEKSRLLSDRFSAERPKGSFSTLEIQRTEQGDSAMYLCSSSLAVSSTDTQYFGPGTRLTVL.

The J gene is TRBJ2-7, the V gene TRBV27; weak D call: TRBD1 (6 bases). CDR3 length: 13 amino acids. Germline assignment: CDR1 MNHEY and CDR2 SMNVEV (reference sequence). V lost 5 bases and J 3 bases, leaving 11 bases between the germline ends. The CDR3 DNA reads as TGTGCCAGCAGTGCCGGGACAAGCTACGAGCAGTACTTC. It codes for CASSAGTSYEQYF.

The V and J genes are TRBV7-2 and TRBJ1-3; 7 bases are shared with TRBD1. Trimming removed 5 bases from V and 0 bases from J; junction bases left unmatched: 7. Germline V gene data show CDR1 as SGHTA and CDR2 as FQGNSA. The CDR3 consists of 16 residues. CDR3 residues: CASSLGQVASGNTIYF. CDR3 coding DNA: TGTGCCAGCAGCCTCGGACAGGTCGCCTCTGGAAACACCATATATTTT.

Written as DNA, the CDR3 is TGCGCCAGCAGTGACGGACAGGATGAGTTCTTC. Translating gives CASSDGQDEFF. This chain joins TRBV10-1 and TRBJ2-1, with 7 nucleotides matching TRBD1. The trim removed 3 bases at V and 14 bases at J, leaving 4 bases unmatched. The CDR3 spans 11 residues. Germline CDR1 and CDR2: WNHNN and SYGVQD (reference sequence).

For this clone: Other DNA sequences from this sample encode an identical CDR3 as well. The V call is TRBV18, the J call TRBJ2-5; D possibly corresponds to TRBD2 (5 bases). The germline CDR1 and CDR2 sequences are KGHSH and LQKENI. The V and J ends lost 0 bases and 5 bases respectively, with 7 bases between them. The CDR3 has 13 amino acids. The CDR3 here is CASSPPGEETQYF. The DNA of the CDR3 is TGTGCCAGCTCACCACCCGGGGAGGAGACCCAGTACTTC.

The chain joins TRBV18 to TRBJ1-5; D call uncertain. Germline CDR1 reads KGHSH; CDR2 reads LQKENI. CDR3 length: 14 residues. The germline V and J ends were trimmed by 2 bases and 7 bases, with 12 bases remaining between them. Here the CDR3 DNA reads TGTGCCAGCTCACCATCGGGGAGCGAACAGCCCCAGCATTTT. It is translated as CASSPSGSEQPQHF.

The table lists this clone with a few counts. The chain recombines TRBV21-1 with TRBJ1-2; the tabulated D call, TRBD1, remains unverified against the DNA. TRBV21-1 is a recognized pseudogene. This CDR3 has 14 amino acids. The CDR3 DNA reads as TGTGCCAGCAGCACGGGACAGGCGATGGATGGCTACACCTTC. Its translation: CASSTGQAMDGYTF.

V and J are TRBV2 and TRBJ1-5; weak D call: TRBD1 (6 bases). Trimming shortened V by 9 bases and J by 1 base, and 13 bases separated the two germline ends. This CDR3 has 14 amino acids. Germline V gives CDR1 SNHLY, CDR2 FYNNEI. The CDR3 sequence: CARGSGASNQPQHF. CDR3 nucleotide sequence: TGTGCCAGAGGGTCAGGGGCGAGCAATCAGCCCCAGCATTTT.